These T cell receptor beta chains were read from a single sample in a study of blood T cells in healthy people across ages. TCRdb redid the calling of the 5' RACE reads with MiXCR, one entry per CDR3 protein. The sample records approximately 1.5 million distinct CDR3 sequences, about 31% being singletons. The sample was blood. The receptors derive from a woman aged 25-40 years in good health. The CDR3 runs from the conserved cysteine through the conserved F or W. Fields, in order: CDR3 length, J gene, clone size, V gene, D gene, CDR3 protein, CDR3 DNA. The D gene is left open where the match is weak. The listing skips clone size in some rows; elsewhere it reads once, few, many or a size class.

>13|TRBJ2-5|few|TRBV3-1|TRBD2
CASSQVGGTMQYF
TGTGCCAGCAGCCAAGTTGGCGGGACTATGCAGTACTTC
>14|TRBJ2-3|few|TRBV5-1|TRBD2
CASSSRAGADTQYF
TGCGCCAGCAGCTCCAGAGCGGGGGCAGATACGCAGTATTTT
>15|TRBJ2-4|.|TRBV9|TRBD2
CASSSGGGGKNIQYF
TGTGCCAGCAGCTCGGGAGGGGGGGGCAAAAACATTCAGTACTTC
>13|TRBJ2-7|few|TRBV7-9|.
CASGTEKEYEQYF
TGTGCCAGCGGGACTGAGAAGGAGTACGAGCAGTACTTC
>16|TRBJ1-2|.|TRBV2|.
CASNPAGVNLHYGYTF
TGTGCCAGCAACCCCGCAGGGGTTAACCTTCACTATGGCTACACCTTC
>15|TRBJ2-3|.|TRBV29-1|TRBD2
CSGFGGLAGLDTQYF
TGCAGCGGATTCGGGGGACTAGCGGGGTTAGATACGCAGTATTTT
>14|TRBJ2-5|.|TRBV5-1|TRBD1
CASSRDSYQETQYF
TGCGCCAGCAGCAGGGACAGTTACCAAGAGACCCAGTACTTC
>13|TRBJ2-1|.|TRBV5-1|.
CASSLGGPNGQFF
TGCGCCAGCAGCTTGGGCGGCCCCAATGGGCAGTTCTTC
>14|TRBJ2-3|once|TRBV2|TRBD2
CASRREGGPDTQYF
TGTGCCAGCAGGCGGGAGGGCGGGCCAGATACGCAGTATTTT
>15|TRBJ1-5|once|TRBV19|.
CASQPTGISNQPQHF
TGTGCCAGCCAACCGACAGGAATTAGCAATCAGCCCCAGCATTTT
>12|TRBJ2-1|.|TRBV4-2|.
CASSQASREQFF
TGTGCCAGCAGCCAAGCGTCTCGGGAGCAGTTCTTC
>15|TRBJ2-7|.|TRBV15|.
CAASRVFQGHYEQYF
TGTGCCGCCAGCAGAGTCTTTCAGGGGCATTACGAGCAGTACTTC
>15|TRBJ2-1|few|TRBV21-1|.
CASSNWTSGYNEQFF
TGTGCCAGCAGCAACTGGACTAGCGGCTACAATGAGCAGTTCTTC
>14|TRBJ2-3|few|TRBV7-3|.
CASSLTRGVHTQYF
TGTGCCAGCAGCTTAACAAGAGGGGTGCATACGCAGTATTTT
>13|TRBJ1-3|once|TRBV2|.
CASSDGPGNTIYF
TGTGCCAGCAGTGACGGGCCTGGAAACACCATATATTTT
>15|TRBJ2-7|few|TRBV6-1|.
CASSEAHGLQYEQYF
TGTGCCAGCAGTGAAGCGCACGGACTACAGTACGAGCAGTACTTC
>13|TRBJ2-1|few|TRBV19|.
CASSIALAQEQFF
TGTGCCAGTAGTATAGCTCTAGCACAAGAGCAGTTCTTC
>13|TRBJ2-7|few|TRBV20-1|.
CSASLSSGSNQYF
TGCAGTGCTAGTCTTTCTTCAGGGTCCAATCAGTACTTC
>13|TRBJ2-7|few|TRBV20-1|.
CSAMRGTGYEQYF
TGCAGTGCTATGCGCGGGACCGGCTACGAGCAGTACTTC
>16|TRBJ1-5|.|TRBV15|TRBD1
CATSRDRTGVGQPQHF
TGTGCCACCAGCAGAGATCGGACAGGGGTTGGACAGCCCCAGCATTTT
>12|TRBJ1-2|many|TRBV13|TRBD1
CASSLQGGGYTF
TGTGCCAGCAGTCTCCAGGGGGGTGGCTACACCTTC
>14|TRBJ2-3|.|TRBV7-6|.
CASSHPLGSDTQYF
TGTGCCAGCAGCCACCCCCTAGGCTCAGATACGCAGTATTTT
>12|TRBJ2-7|few|TRBV20-1|.
CSAASQGREQYF
TGCAGTGCCGCTAGCCAGGGGCGAGAGCAGTACTTC
>18|TRBJ2-1|.|TRBV7-3|.
CASSLNGGAAEWGNEQFF
TGTGCCAGCAGCTTAAATGGGGGTGCGGCAGAATGGGGCAATGAGCAGTTCTTC
>13|TRBJ1-2|.|TRBV7-3|.
CASSPELGYGYTF
TGTGCCAGCAGCCCTGAGCTGGGGTATGGCTACACCTTC
>15|TRBJ2-1|.|TRBV2|TRBD1
CASSSGTGGWYEQFF
TGTGCCAGCAGTTCCGGGACAGGGGGCTGGTATGAGCAGTTCTTC
>14|TRBJ2-5|.|TRBV7-9|.
CASSSRAAEETQYF
TGTGCCAGCAGCTCGCGTGCGGCGGAAGAGACCCAGTACTTC
>14|TRBJ1-6|.|TRBV7-9|TRBD1
CASSLGRGLSPLHF
TGTGCCAGCAGCTTAGGGAGGGGGCTTTCACCCCTCCACTTT
>16|TRBJ2-3|.|TRBV21-1|.
CASRGRDPDSTDTQYF
TGTGCCAGCAGGGGGCGGGACCCAGATAGCACAGATACGCAGTATTTT
>16|TRBJ1-4|.|TRBV4-1|.
CASSQEVGGTNEKLFF
TGCGCCAGCAGCCAAGAGGTCGGGGGAACTAATGAAAAACTGTTTTTT
>15|TRBJ2-3|few|TRBV5-7|TRBD2
CASSRTSGGCDTQYF
TGTGCCAGCAGCCGGACTAGCGGGGGATGCGATACGCAGTATTTT
>13|TRBJ2-7|.|TRBV5-5|.
CASSLSQYYEQYF
TGTGCCAGCAGCTTGAGCCAATACTACGAGCAGTACTTC
>14|TRBJ1-1|.|TRBV7-2|.
CASIPGSASTGAFF
TGTGCCAGCATTCCCGGGTCCGCTAGCACTGGAGCTTTCTTT
>13|TRBJ2-7|few|TRBV10-1|TRBD2
CASSELAGGGQYF
TGCGCCAGCAGTGAACTAGCGGGAGGGGGGCAGTACTTC
>15|TRBJ2-7|few|TRBV20-1|TRBD2
CSARGPSGYPDEQYF
TGCAGTGCTAGAGGTCCTAGCGGCTATCCTGACGAGCAGTACTTC
>13|TRBJ2-7|many|TRBV7-9|.
CASSFGENREQYF
TGTGCCAGCAGCTTCGGGGAGAATCGCGAGCAGTACTTC
>15|TRBJ2-7|few|TRBV5-5|TRBD1
CASSSDRSFSYEQYF
TGTGCCAGCAGCTCGGACAGGTCTTTCTCCTACGAGCAGTACTTC
>15|TRBJ1-1|.|TRBV27|.
CASSPYLSGGPEAFF
TGTGCCAGCAGCCCGTACCTCTCCGGGGGACCTGAAGCTTTCTTT
>16|TRBJ2-5|.|TRBV7-2|TRBD1
CASSLAVGQGVEEQYF
TGTGCCAGCAGCTTAGCAGTAGGACAGGGGGTTGAGGAGCAGTACTTC
>15|TRBJ2-1|few|TRBV27|TRBD2
CASSTLAGVGYEQFF
TGTGCCAGCAGCACATTAGCGGGAGTGGGGTATGAGCAGTTCTTC
>16|TRBJ2-5|few|TRBV7-9|.
CASSTTLGAAEETQYF
TGTGCCAGCAGCACCACTTTAGGGGCGGCTGAAGAGACCCAGTACTTC
>12|TRBJ1-1|.|TRBV29-1|.
CSVDQGTTEAFF
TGCAGCGTTGATCAGGGTACCACTGAAGCTTTCTTT
>13|TRBJ2-2|.|TRBV4-1|.
CASSQDLLGELFF
TGCGCCAGCAGCCAAGATTTGCTCGGGGAGCTGTTTTTT
>14|TRBJ2-7|.|TRBV7-9|.
CASSLQRTAREQYF
TGTGCCAGCAGCTTACAGCGCACGGCCCGCGAGCAGTACTTC
>15|TRBJ2-7|.|TRBV12-3/TRBV12-4|TRBD1
CASSFQGALLGEQYF
TGTGCCAGCAGTTTCCAGGGGGCTCTTTTAGGGGAGCAGTACTTC